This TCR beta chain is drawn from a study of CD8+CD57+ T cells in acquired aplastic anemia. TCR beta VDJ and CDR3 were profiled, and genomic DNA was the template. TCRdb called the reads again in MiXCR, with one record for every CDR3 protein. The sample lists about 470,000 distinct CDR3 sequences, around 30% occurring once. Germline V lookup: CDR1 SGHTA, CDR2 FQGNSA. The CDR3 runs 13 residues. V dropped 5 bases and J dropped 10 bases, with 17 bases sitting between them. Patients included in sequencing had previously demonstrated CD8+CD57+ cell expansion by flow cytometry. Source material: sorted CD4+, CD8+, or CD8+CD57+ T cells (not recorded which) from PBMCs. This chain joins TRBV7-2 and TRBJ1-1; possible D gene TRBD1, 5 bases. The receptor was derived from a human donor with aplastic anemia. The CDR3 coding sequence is TGTGCCAGCAGCCTCGGAACTCCCGGGGGAGCTTTCTTT. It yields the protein CASSLGTPGGAFF.